This passage covers 15 T cell receptor beta chains from one sample sequenced in a study of blood T cell repertoires in COVID-19. Assay: immunoSEQ multiplex PCR; the TCRdb copy retains only in-frame clones and omits some. The sample includes about 300,000 clones, 83% of them seen just once. The sequencing input was peripheral blood. These TCRs come from a woman in her forties or fifties with acute or convalescent COVID-19.

The genes are TRBV7-9 and TRBJ1-1; 7 positions agree with TRBD1. Germline trimming cut 3 bases from V and 2 bases from J; bases unmatched to any gene: 3. Per the germline V gene, CDR1 is SEHNR and CDR2 is FQNEAQ (reference sequence). The CDR3 contains 14 residues. The CDR3 region has the DNA TGTGCCAGCAGCTTCGGGACAGCTAACACTGAAGCTTTCTTT. It encodes CASSFGTANTEAFF.

In this sample, this clone turned up once. The chain uses TRBV11-2 and TRBJ2-4; a possible D gene is TRBD1 (6 bases). Germline V gives CDR1 SGHAT, CDR2 FQNNGV. This CDR3 spans 13 amino acids. Trimming removed 1 base from V and 5 bases from J, with 6 bases in between. Written as DNA, the CDR3 is TGTGCCAGCAGCTTAGGGACAGAAAACATTCAGTACTTC. This encodes CASSLGTENIQYF.

The chain recombines TRBV19 with TRBJ2-3; 8 nucleotides agree with TRBD2. Germline V lookup: CDR1 LNHDA, CDR2 SQIVND (reference sequence). J lost 3 bases, V lost 6 bases, and 8 bases had no gene match. This CDR3 comprises 15 residues. CDR3 in amino acids: CASRAGVEGTDTQYF. The CDR3 region has the DNA TGTGCCAGTAGAGCGGGAGTAGAAGGGACAGATACGCAGTATTTT.

The chain has TRBV4-1 and TRBJ2-3; 16 positions match TRBD2. Trimming took 1 base from V and 6 from J; bases not matched to a gene: 7. CDR1 is MGHRA and CDR2 is YSYEKL in the germline V gene. The CDR3 is 18 residues long. The CDR3 region is CASSQVGTSGGAGDTQYF. CDR3 in DNA: TGCGCCAGCAGCCAAGTTGGGACTAGCGGGGGGGCAGGCGATACGCAGTATTTT.

This rearrangement joins TRBV27 to TRBJ2-1, with 7 nucleotides matching TRBD2. The germline gives CDR1 MNHEY, CDR2 SMNVEV (reference sequence). V lost 3 bases, J lost 9 bases, and 5 bases stayed unmatched. CDR3 size: 13 residues. CDR3 in DNA: TGTGCCAGCAGTTTTACTAGCGTCGGTGAGCAGTTCTTC. Translated: CASSFTSVGEQFF.

This rearrangement joins TRBV19 to TRBJ2-7; the match to TRBD2 covers 11 bases. The germline V gene has CDR1 LNHDA and CDR2 SQIVND (reference sequence). The CDR3 spans 14 residues. Trimming at V came to 6 bases and at J to 3 bases, leaving 4 bases not matched to a gene. The CDR3 here is CASSTTSGSYEQYF. The CDR3 nucleotides read TGTGCCAGTAGCACAACTAGCGGGAGCTACGAGCAGTACTTC. Supplemented by reference TRBV19 and TRBJ2-7, the full variable domain reads DGGITQSPKYLFRKEGQNVTLSCEQNLNHDAMYWYRQDPGQGLRLIYYSQIVNDFQKGDIAEGYSVSREKKESFPLTVTSAQKNPTAFYLCASSTTSGSYEQYFGPGTRLTVT.

The chain is built from TRBV29-1 and TRBJ2-7, with D maybe TRBD2 (5 bases). The germline gives CDR1 SQVTM, CDR2 ANQGSEA. Trimming cost V 0 bases and J 3 bases, with 15 bases left between them. The length of the CDR3 is 15 residues. The CDR3, as DNA: TGCAGCGTTGAAGAGTCTAACGGGATGGTCTACGAGCAGTACTTC. It yields the protein CSVEESNGMVYEQYF.

This chain links TRBV5-1 with TRBJ1-2, with D tentatively TRBD1 (6 bases). Deletions cut 0 bases from V and 7 bases from J, with 16 bases between. The CDR3 contains 15 residues. Germline V gives CDR1 SGHRS, CDR2 YFSETQ. The CDR3 reads CASSLEPGTRLGYTF. DNA of the CDR3: TGCGCCAGCAGCTTGGAACCGGGGACACGACTTGGCTACACCTTC.

In its sample, this clone was seen a few times. The chain couples TRBV27 to TRBJ2-2, with D possibly TRBD2 on 6 matching bases. CDR1 is MNHEY, CDR2 SMNVEV, per germline (reference sequence). There are 15 residues in the CDR3. V was clipped by 5 bases and J by 1 base, with 11 bases between them. CDR3 nucleotide sequence: TGTGCCAGCAGTAAAGGGACTCTGAACACCGGGGAGCTGTTTTTT. Its protein product is CASSKGTLNTGELFF.

The V and J genes are TRBV7-2 and TRBJ2-1; 11 bases fit TRBD2. The CDR3 loop spans 17 amino acids. The germline CDR1 and CDR2 sequences are SGHTA and FQGNSA. V dropped 0 bases and J dropped 6; count of bases not matched to a gene: 7. As DNA, the CDR3 is TGTGCCAGCAGCTTAGCTTGGGGTAGCGGGAGGGCCAATGAGCAGTTCTTC. Amino acid sequence: CASSLAWGSGRANEQFF.

The rearrangement links TRBV5-1 to TRBJ1-1, with D uncertain. The length of the CDR3 is 14 residues. Germline loops: CDR1 SGHRS, CDR2 YFSETQ. V was pared by 2 bases and J by 1 base, with 9 bases between. The CDR3 loop is CASSLESGNTEAFF. CDR3 DNA: TGCGCCAGCAGCTTAGAATCGGGGAACACTGAAGCTTTCTTT.

The chain uses TRBV18 and TRBJ2-2; 12 nucleotides agree with TRBD2. This CDR3 is 17 amino acids long. The V and J ends lost 4 bases and 5 bases, in that order; junction bases with no gene match: 8. The germline V gene encodes CDR1 KGHSH and CDR2 LQKENI. The CDR3 reads CASSLQTSGSLTGELFF. For the CDR3, the DNA is TGTGCCAGCTCACTCCAGACTAGCGGGAGTTTAACCGGGGAGCTGTTTTTT. The full variable domain, in which reference TRBV18 and TRBJ2-2 provide the parts outside the CDR3, is NAGVMQNPRHLVRRRGQEARLRCSPMKGHSHVYWYRQLPEEGLKFMVYLQKENIIDESGMPKERFSAEFPKEGPSILRIQQVVRGDSAAYFCASSLQTSGSLTGELFFGEGSRLTVL.

This sequence joins TRBV5-5 and TRBJ1-2; perhaps TRBD1 as D (5 bases). There are 13 residues in the CDR3. Germline CDR1 is SGHKS and CDR2 is YYEKEE (reference sequence). The V end lost 0 bases, the J end lost 8 bases, and 11 bases lay between the germline ends. CDR3 protein: CASSLDGGWGYTF. The CDR3 DNA reads as TGTGCCAGCAGCTTGGACGGGGGATGGGGCTACACCTTC.

The chain joins TRBV9 to TRBJ2-5; 9 nucleotides agree with TRBD2. Germline-derived CDR1 and CDR2 are SGDLS and YYNGEE. The CDR3 consists of 15 residues. Trimming took 2 bases from V and 5 from J; bases not matched to a gene: 7. CDR3 nucleotide sequence: TGTGCCAGCAGCGTCTCTATAGCGGGAGTGGAGACCCAGTACTTC. Amino acid sequence: CASSVSIAGVETQYF.

CDR3 sequence (DNA): TGCAGTGCAAGTGGGACTAGCGGATTCACCGGGGAGCTGTTTTTT. Protein product: CSASGTSGFTGELFF. This chain connects TRBV20-1 to TRBJ2-2, with TRBD2 identical over 11 bases. With 6 bases clipped from V and 4 bases from J, the junction kept 7 bases outside the gene matches. CDR1 DFQATT and CDR2 SNEGSKA come from the germline V gene (reference sequence). The CDR3 contains 15 residues.